One and the same sample provided the 26 T cell receptor beta chains below, sequenced in a study of blood T cell repertoires in COVID-19. Profiling relied on immunoSEQ multiplex PCR, and the TCRdb table lists in-frame clones only, not all of them. The sample holds 300,000 to 350,000 clones, around 90% seen once. The specimen was peripheral blood. All receptors come from a man between 18 and 29 years old with active or convalescent COVID-19.

The chain joins TRBV7-6 to TRBJ2-1, with 14 bases aligning to TRBD2. The CDR3 length is 15 residues. V lost 5 bases, J lost 8 bases, and 5 bases stayed unmatched. The germline gives CDR1 SGHVS, CDR2 FNYEAQ. The CDR3 sequence: CASSPGLAGGYEQFF. In nucleotides, the CDR3 is TGTGCCAGCAGCCCCGGACTAGCGGGAGGCTATGAGCAGTTCTTC.

This rearrangement joins TRBV7-9 to TRBJ2-1; 7 positions match TRBD2. The CDR3 consists of 15 residues. Losses at the gene ends were 0 bases for V and 5 bases for J; bases not matched to a gene: 4. The germline gives CDR1 SEHNR, CDR2 FQNEAQ (reference sequence). CDR3 amino acids: CASSLAGGEDNEQFF. The CDR3 bases are TGTGCCAGCAGCTTAGCGGGAGGGGAAGACAATGAGCAGTTCTTC.

The gene calls are TRBV2 and TRBJ2-1, with D possibly matching TRBD2 (6 bases). CDR3 length: 17 residues. V lost 3 bases to trimming and J lost 9 bases, with 24 bases between them. Germline V gene lookup returns CDR1 SNHLY and CDR2 FYNNEI. DNA of the CDR3: TGTGCCAGCAGTGACCAGCGACTAGTATATGTTTTAGGTGAGCAGTTCTTC. It encodes CASSDQRLVYVLGEQFF.

The V call is TRBV28, the J call TRBJ2-7, with 9 bases identical to TRBD1. The V segment lost 6 bases and the J segment 6 bases; nucleotides outside the gene matches: 6. The CDR3 consists of 13 residues. Germline V lookup: CDR1 MDHEN, CDR2 SYDVKM. This CDR3 is CASRWTGVGEQYF. CDR3 nucleotide sequence: TGTGCCAGCAGGTGGACAGGGGTGGGCGAGCAGTACTTC.

This clone occurred once. This rearrangement joins TRBV7-2 to TRBJ1-4; possibly TRBD1 for D (5 bases). The germline V and J ends were trimmed by 2 bases and 4 bases, with 8 bases remaining between them. This CDR3 has 14 amino acids. The germline CDR1 and CDR2 sequences are SGHTA and FQGNSA. DNA for the CDR3: TGTGCCAGCAGCTTATCAGGGTTTAATGAAAAACTGTTTTTT. It codes for CASSLSGFNEKLFF.

The V gene is TRBV29-1, the J gene TRBJ2-1; 7 bases align to TRBD2. CDR1 SQVTM and CDR2 ANQGSEA come from the germline V gene. The V and J ends lost 4 bases and 4 bases, in that order; junction bases with no gene match: 7. The CDR3 length is 14 residues. The CDR3: CSVGGLGLYNEQFF. The CDR3 DNA reads as TGCAGCGTTGGAGGACTAGGACTTTACAATGAGCAGTTCTTC.

V gene TRBV25-1 combines with J gene TRBJ1-4; D perhaps matches TRBD1 (6 bases). The germline gives CDR1 MGHDK, CDR2 SYGVNS. With 6 bases removed from V and 8 bases from J, the gap between germline ends came to 10 bases. The CDR3 runs to 12 residues. CDR3 in amino acids: CASRQGQEKLFF. The CDR3 region has the DNA TGTGCCAGCAGACAGGGACAAGAAAAACTGTTTTTT.

This clone was found once. The chain's CDR3 is CASSPSSTEAFF. The CDR3 DNA reads as TGTGCCAGCTCACCGTCTTCCACTGAAGCTTTCTTT. This chain connects TRBV18 to TRBJ1-1; D is ambiguous. CDR1 and CDR2 from the germline V gene are KGHSH and LQKENI. CDR3 length: 12 residues. V was pared by 3 bases and J by 4 bases, with 6 bases between. The full variable domain, its missing parts supplied by reference TRBV18 and TRBJ1-1, is NAGVMQNPRHLVRRRGQEARLRCSPMKGHSHVYWYRQLPEEGLKFMVYLQKENIIDESGMPKERFSAEFPKEGPSILRIQQVVRGDSAAYFCASSPSSTEAFFGQGTRLTVV.

This rearrangement joins TRBV15 to TRBJ1-1; D is undetermined. The germline CDR1 and CDR2 sequences are LNHNV and YYDKDF (reference sequence). This CDR3 has 15 residues. The V end was cut by 0 bases, the J end by 3 bases, with 11 bases between. CDR3 sequence reads: CATSRDGAGYTEAFF. In nucleotides, the CDR3 is TGTGCCACCAGCAGAGATGGCGCGGGGTACACTGAAGCTTTCTTT.

The V gene is TRBV7-9, the J gene TRBJ1-5, with D maybe TRBD1 (6 bases). Germline CDR1 reads SEHNR; CDR2 reads FQNEAQ (reference sequence). Trimming pared 2 bases from V and 2 bases from J, leaving 7 bases between. The CDR3 is 14 amino acids. CDR3 residues: CASSLPGGNQPQHF. The CDR3 bases are TGTGCCAGCAGCTTACCAGGGGGCAATCAGCCCCAGCATTTT.

The chain recombines TRBV27 with TRBJ1-1; possibly TRBD1 for D (5 bases). Looked up from germline, CDR1 is MNHEY and CDR2 is SMNVEV (reference sequence). The CDR3 has 15 amino acids. Trimming left V 0 bases short and J 0 bases short, with 8 bases between. The DNA of the CDR3 is TGTGCCAGCAGTTTATCTCAGGGCTTGAACACTGAAGCTTTCTTT. Protein: CASSLSQGLNTEAFF.

Here the CDR3 reads CASSQVMTSGGASHNEQFF. Here the CDR3 DNA reads TGTGCCAGCAGCCAAGTGATGACTAGCGGGGGGGCAAGCCACAATGAGCAGTTCTTC. The rearrangement links TRBV3-1 (or the pseudogene TRBV3-2) to TRBJ2-1, with 14 bases lining up with TRBD2. The trim removed 1 base at V and 5 bases at J, leaving 10 bases unmatched. This CDR3 region has 19 residues. Germline CDR1 and CDR2: LGHDT and YNNKEL (reference sequence).

V and J are TRBV5-4 and TRBJ1-1; D is ambiguous. Germline V lookup: CDR1 SGHNT, CDR2 YYREEE (reference sequence). V was trimmed by 2 bases and J by 3 bases, leaving 11 bases between them. CDR3 length: 14 residues. Written as DNA, the CDR3 is TGTGCCAGCAGCTTATCCAGGTTAGACACTGAAGCTTTCTTT. Protein product: CASSLSRLDTEAFF.

This rearrangement joins TRBV20-1 to TRBJ2-7; D remains unclear. The germline CDR1 and CDR2 sequences are DFQATT and SNEGSKA (reference sequence). The CDR3 is 11 residues long. Trimming removed 0 bases at V and 7 bases at J, with 7 bases between. Written as DNA, the CDR3 is TGCAGTGCTAGAGATCTGCGTGAGCAGTACTTC. Its protein is CSARDLREQYF.

The chain uses TRBV12-3 or TRBV12-4 and TRBJ1-1, with TRBD1 matching over 8 bases. This CDR3 has 13 residues. Losses at the gene ends were 6 bases for V and 8 bases for J; bases not matched to a gene: 8. CDR3 residues: CASSNTGGGEAFF. DNA of the CDR3: TGTGCCAGCAGCAATACAGGGGGGGGAGAAGCTTTCTTT.

This clone occurred once. The chain joins TRBV7-9 to TRBJ2-7, with D maybe TRBD1 (6 bases). V lost 4 bases to trimming and J lost 2 bases, with 27 bases between them. Germline V CDR1 and CDR2: SEHNR, FQNEAQ (reference sequence). The CDR3 contains 19 residues. In DNA form, the CDR3 reads TGTGCCAGCAGCTCCAACTTCGCTAAGCCGGGACAAGCAACCTACGAGCAGTACTTC. Translation: CASSSNFAKPGQATYEQYF. The full variable domain, its missing parts supplied by reference TRBV7-9 and TRBJ2-7, is DTGVSQNPRHKITKRGQNVTFRCDPISEHNRLYWYRQTLGQGPEFLTYFQNEAQLEKSRLLSDRFSAERPKGSFSTLEIQRTEQGDSAMYLCASSSNFAKPGQATYEQYFGPGTRLTVT.

The chain links TRBV7-9 to TRBJ2-7; 7 bases line up with TRBD1. The germline V gene encodes CDR1 SEHNR and CDR2 FQNEAQ (reference sequence). The length of the CDR3 is 12 residues. Trimming at V came to 4 bases and at J to 6 bases, leaving 3 bases not matched to a gene. The CDR3 DNA reads TGTGCCAGCAGCTCCTACAGGGGCGAGCAGTACTTC. It codes for CASSSYRGEQYF. Full variable domain (outside the CDR3, taken from reference TRBV7-9 and TRBJ2-7): DTGVSQNPRHKITKRGQNVTFRCDPISEHNRLYWYRQTLGQGPEFLTYFQNEAQLEKSRLLSDRFSAERPKGSFSTLEIQRTEQGDSAMYLCASSSYRGEQYFGPGTRLTVT.

V is TRBV27 and J is TRBJ1-2; TRBD1 aligns across 7 bases. V was pared by 6 bases and J by 6 bases, with 4 bases of the junction left unmatched. Germline CDR1 MNHEY, CDR2 SMNVEV (reference sequence). This CDR3 has 12 amino acids. The DNA of the CDR3 is TGTGCCAGCAGGCGACAGGGACATGGCTACACCTTC. Encoded protein: CASRRQGHGYTF.

The V call is TRBV19, the J call TRBJ1-3; D unclear. V was cut by 11 bases and J by 2 bases, with 10 bases left in between. CDR1 is LNHDA, CDR2 SQIVND, per germline (reference sequence). This CDR3 contains 12 residues. Written as DNA, the CDR3 is TGTGCCCCCCCAATCCCTGGAAACACCATATATTTT. The encoded protein is CAPPIPGNTIYF. Variable domain in full (rest from reference TRBV19 and TRBJ1-3): DGGITQSPKYLFRKEGQNVTLSCEQNLNHDAMYWYRQDPGQGLRLIYYSQIVNDFQKGDIAEGYSVSREKKESFPLTVTSAQKNPTAFYLCAPPIPGNTIYFGEGSWLTVV.

The chain recombines TRBV6-5 with TRBJ2-2; tentatively, D is TRBD1 (6 bases). V gave up 7 bases and J gave up 0 bases, with 9 bases separating them. CDR1 and CDR2 (germline): MNHEY, SVGAGI. The CDR3 length is 14 residues. CDR3 region: CASKGQPNTGELFF. DNA for the CDR3: TGTGCCAGCAAGGGACAACCGAACACCGGGGAGCTGTTTTTT.

The chain is built from TRBV20-1 and TRBJ2-1; TRBD2 agrees at 7 bases. Trimming removed 3 bases from V and 10 bases from J; junction bases left unmatched: 12. This CDR3 spans 14 amino acids. CDR1 and CDR2 from the germline V gene are DFQATT and SNEGSKA (reference sequence). The CDR3: CSASSGGSVTEQFF. The CDR3 nucleotides read TGCAGTGCTAGTTCGGGCGGGAGCGTCACAGAGCAGTTCTTC.

The CDR3 loop is CASSITGTGYTF. CDR3 nucleotide sequence: TGTGCCAGCAGCATCACAGGGACAGGCTACACCTTC. J is TRBJ1-2 and V is TRBV6-5; D is perhaps TRBD1 (6 bases). CDR3 length: 12 amino acids. V dropped 6 bases and J dropped 8 bases, with 13 bases sitting between them. The germline V gene encodes CDR1 MNHEY and CDR2 SVGAGI.

This chain uses TRBV15 with TRBJ1-6; TRBD1 agrees at 8 bases. The CDR3 extends over 14 amino acids. With V trimmed by 5 bases and J by 6 bases, 3 bases remained unmatched. From germline, CDR1 is LNHNV and CDR2 YYDKDF (reference sequence). The CDR3 region has the DNA TGTGCCACCAGCCCGGGACAGGCTAATTCACCCCTCCACTTT. Amino acids: CATSPGQANSPLHF.

The rearrangement uses TRBV7-9 and TRBJ1-2; D unclear. With 6 bases removed from V and 3 bases from J, the gap between germline ends came to 14 bases. CDR1 SEHNR and CDR2 FQNEAQ come from the germline V gene (reference sequence). This CDR3 comprises 14 residues. Here the CDR3 DNA reads TGTGCCAGCAGATCCATCACTCCCTACTATGGCTACACCTTC. It is translated as CASRSITPYYGYTF.

The chain combines TRBV3-1 (or the pseudogene TRBV3-2) with TRBJ1-1; possibly TRBD1 for D (6 bases). The V end was cut by 9 bases, the J end by 1 base, with 12 bases between. Germline V gives CDR1 LGHDT, CDR2 YNNKEL (reference sequence). The CDR3 is 13 amino acids. The CDR3 nucleotides are TGTGCCAGTTCCAAGACAGGGAACACTGAAGCTTTCTTT. Encoded protein: CASSKTGNTEAFF.

V and J are TRBV2 and TRBJ1-4; TRBD1 matches 8 bases. The CDR3 sequence is 20 residues long. CDR1 and CDR2 (germline): SNHLY, FYNNEI. V lost 6 bases and J lost 0; bases outside the gene matches: 18. CDR3 DNA sequence: TGTGCCAGCAGAGCCCCCGGGACAGGTAGCCCCCGGACAACTAATGAAAAACTGTTTTTT. It specifies CASRAPGTGSPRTTNEKLFF.